This is a list of T cell receptor beta chains from one sample in a study of shared clonotypes between healthy human individuals. Here immunoSEQ multiplex PCR was the method, and the copy in TCRdb shows in-frame clones only, minus some. Among about 1.1 million clones listed, about 80% were seen once. The sample was memory CD4+ T cells from PBMCs. Receptor source: a young man in good health. Some clones in this sample may be carry-over from other donors' samples. Each CDR3 is given without its conserved first and last residue.

j_call v_call cdr3_length cdr3_aa
TRBJ2-3 TRBV15 10 ATSSPYDTQY
TRBJ2-3 TRBV5-1 16 ASTPRWGNGASTDTQY
TRBJ2-7 TRBV27 12 ASSSPPSSYEQY
TRBJ2-5 TRBV28 11 ATSGGWQETQY
TRBJ1-2 TRBV6-1 13 ASSEVGTYVYGYT
TRBJ2-6 TRBV7-6 12 ASSSRSGANVLT
TRBJ2-3 TRBV7-2 15 ASSLVGTRGTTDTQY
TRBJ2-5 TRBV7-9 13 ASSPSRGGGETQY
TRBJ2-3 TRBV18 12 ASSPYSKGDTQY
TRBJ2-7 TRBV11-2 15 ASSLIKGSKGDYEQY
TRBJ2-7 TRBV28 12 ASSLSPPTYEQY
TRBJ2-1 TRBV2 12 ASGRDVSYNEQF
TRBJ2-1 TRBV7-2 10 ASSTIGGEQF
TRBJ2-7 TRBV19 12 ASSIRRQSYEQY
TRBJ2-1 TRBV4-1 13 ASRRGDNSYNEQF
TRBJ1-4 TRBV5-8 13 ASSQEGHFNEKLF
TRBJ2-6 TRBV7-2 14 ASSLTGGPGANVLT
TRBJ2-5 TRBV5-1 14 ASSLIPGRGQETQY
TRBJ1-4 TRBV7-2 11 ASSGQGGEKLF
TRBJ2-5 TRBV10-3 13 AIRRTSGGQETQY
TRBJ1-4 TRBV2 13 ASSEAPRAAGELF
TRBJ2-4 TRBV4-1 14 ASSLGLAGYKNIQY
TRBJ2-5 TRBV27 12 ASSLTGGEETQY
TRBJ2-5 TRBV29-1 9 SVGVGETQY
TRBJ2-7 TRBV9 11 ASSVSLAGEQY
TRBJ1-5 TRBV15 13 ATSSHQLGRKPQH
TRBJ2-7 TRBV5-1 13 ASSPDTGGSYEQY
TRBJ2-6 TRBV5-1 12 ATFNDPGANVLT